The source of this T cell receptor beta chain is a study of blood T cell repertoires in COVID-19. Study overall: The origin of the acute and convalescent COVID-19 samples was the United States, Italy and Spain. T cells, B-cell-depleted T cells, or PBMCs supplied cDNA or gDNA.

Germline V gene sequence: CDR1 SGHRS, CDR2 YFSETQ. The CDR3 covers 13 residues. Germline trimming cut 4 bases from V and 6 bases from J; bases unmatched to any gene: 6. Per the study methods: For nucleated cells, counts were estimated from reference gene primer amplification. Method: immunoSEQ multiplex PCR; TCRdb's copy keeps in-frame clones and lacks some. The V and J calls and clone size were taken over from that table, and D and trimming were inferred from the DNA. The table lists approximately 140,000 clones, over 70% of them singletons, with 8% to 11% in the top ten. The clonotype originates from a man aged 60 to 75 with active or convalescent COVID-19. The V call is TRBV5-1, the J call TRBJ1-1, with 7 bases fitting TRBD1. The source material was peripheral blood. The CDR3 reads CASSQGVGAEAFF. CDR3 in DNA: TGCGCCAGCAGCCAGGGGGTTGGAGCTGAAGCTTTCTTT.